Listed below are T cell receptor beta chains from one sample, sequenced in a study of regulatory T cells in long-lasting Graves disease. Each CDR3 protein gets one entry after TCRdb re-called the multiplex PCR reads with MiXCR. The table shows about 560,000 distinct CDR3 sequences, with 15% to 20% occurring only once. The sample also formed part of further work on T cells in Graves' hyperthyroidism and ophthalmopathy.

The sequenced sample was peripheral blood mononuclear cells (PBMCs), obtained at new diagnosis, from a patient treated with antithyroid drugs. The receptor set was obtained from a man aged 18 to 35 with Graves disease. The CDR3 runs from the conserved cysteine through the conserved F or W. D genes are given only for firm matches. Clone size is shown for a subset of rows, as once, few, many or a class of expanded clone.

j_gene: TRBJ1-5; abundance: .; d_gene: .; len: 14; v_gene: TRBV20-1; CDR3aa: CSARSRVGNQPQHF; CDR3nt: TGCAGTGCTAGATCCAGGGTGGGCAATCAGCCCCAGCATTTT
j_gene: TRBJ2-1; abundance: few; d_gene: TRBD2; len: 15; v_gene: TRBV5-4; CDR3aa: CASSGRTSGHNEQFF; CDR3nt: TGTGCCAGCAGCGGGAGGACTAGCGGACACAATGAGCAGTTCTTC
j_gene: TRBJ1-1; abundance: .; d_gene: .; len: 15; v_gene: TRBV5-5; CDR3aa: CASSLLPESNTEAFF; CDR3nt: TGTGCCAGCAGCTTGTTGCCCGAATCGAACACTGAAGCTTTCTTT
j_gene: TRBJ1-2; abundance: many; d_gene: .; len: 12; v_gene: TRBV12-3/TRBV12-4; CDR3aa: CASSTGNYGYTF; CDR3nt: TGTGCCAGCAGCACGGGGAACTATGGCTACACCTTC
j_gene: TRBJ2-1; abundance: few; d_gene: .; len: 17; v_gene: TRBV10-1; CDR3aa: CASSELAGSRSYNEQFF; CDR3nt: TGCGCCAGCAGTGAGCTCGCGGGTTCAAGATCCTACAATGAGCAGTTCTTC
j_gene: TRBJ2-7; abundance: many; d_gene: .; len: 15; v_gene: TRBV6-2/TRBV6-3; CDR3aa: CASSYLRGISYEQYF; CDR3nt: TGTGCCAGCAGTTACCTGCGCGGGATTTCCTACGAGCAGTACTTC
j_gene: TRBJ2-4; abundance: .; d_gene: TRBD2; len: 15; v_gene: TRBV7-3; CDR3aa: CANHGRTLAKNIQYF; CDR3nt: TGTGCCAACCACGGGAGGACCTTAGCCAAAAACATTCAGTACTTC
j_gene: TRBJ1-1; abundance: .; d_gene: TRBD1; len: 15; v_gene: TRBV6-1; CDR3aa: CATRKMDRGNTEAFF; CDR3nt: TGTGCCACCAGAAAGATGGACAGGGGGAACACTGAAGCTTTCTTT
j_gene: TRBJ2-1; abundance: few; d_gene: .; len: 14; v_gene: TRBV11-3; CDR3aa: CASKKEGLGNEQFF; CDR3nt: TGTGCCAGCAAAAAGGAGGGGTTGGGCAATGAGCAGTTCTTC
j_gene: TRBJ2-3; abundance: .; d_gene: .; len: 14; v_gene: TRBV5-1; CDR3aa: CASSLATDTDTQYF; CDR3nt: TGCGCCAGCAGCTTGGCGACAGACACAGATACGCAGTATTTT
j_gene: TRBJ1-1; abundance: .; d_gene: .; len: 14; v_gene: TRBV7-8; CDR3aa: CASSMSGSYTEAFF; CDR3nt: TGTGCCAGCAGCATGTCGGGTAGTTACACTGAAGCTTTCTTT
j_gene: TRBJ2-1; abundance: many; d_gene: .; len: 12; v_gene: TRBV7-9; CDR3aa: CASSLDSVEQFF; CDR3nt: TGTGCCAGCAGCTTAGATTCGGTTGAGCAGTTCTTC
j_gene: TRBJ2-3; abundance: many; d_gene: TRBD1; len: 14; v_gene: TRBV5-1; CDR3aa: CASSTGQGTDTQYF; CDR3nt: TGCGCCAGCAGCACGGGACAGGGTACAGATACGCAGTATTTT
j_gene: TRBJ1-5; abundance: few; d_gene: TRBD1; len: 19; v_gene: TRBV7-9; CDR3aa: CASSQMGQGPLIRNQPQHF; CDR3nt: TGTGCCAGCAGCCAAATGGGACAGGGCCCCTTAATACGCAATCAGCCCCAGCATTTT